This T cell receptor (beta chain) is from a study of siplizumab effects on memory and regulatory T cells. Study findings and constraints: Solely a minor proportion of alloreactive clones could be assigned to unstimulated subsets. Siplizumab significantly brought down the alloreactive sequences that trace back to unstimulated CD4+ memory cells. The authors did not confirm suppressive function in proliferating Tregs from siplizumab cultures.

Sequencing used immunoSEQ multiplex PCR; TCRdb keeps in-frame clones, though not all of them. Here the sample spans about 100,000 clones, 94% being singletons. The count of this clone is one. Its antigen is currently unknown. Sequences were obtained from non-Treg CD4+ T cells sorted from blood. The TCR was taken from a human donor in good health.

The CDR3 DNA follows: TGTGCCAGCAGCTTAGGTGCAGGGGGAGAGACCCAGTACTTC. This encodes CASSLGAGGETQYF. The rearrangement uses TRBV7-3 and TRBJ2-5, with TRBD1 matching 7 bases. V shed 2 bases and J 4 bases; nucleotides not matched to a gene: 4. Per germline, CDR1 SGHTA and CDR2 FQGTGA. The CDR3 totals 14 residues.